Reported below is one TCR beta chain. Its target is not known. At one end the junction does not follow the germline gene, possibly because of a read error. Germline V gene sequence: CDR1 MNHNS, CDR2 SASEGT. This CDR3 has 15 residues. Time point here: newly diagnosed GD, antithyroid drugs for less than 3 months. PBMCs were the source of the RNA used for TCR sequencing. The sample is drawn from a study of regulatory T cells in long-lasting Graves disease. Regarding the study as a whole: Whereas new patients shared 800 to 1,000 public clonotypes, persistent patients shared more, at 2,500 to 3,500.

Arm-PCR of CDR3 regions and iRepertoire HTBI primers were used to build TCR beta libraries. Via MiXCR, TCRdb re-called the multiplex PCR reads, giving one row per CDR3 protein. This repertoire shows 200,000 to 250,000 distinct CDR3 sequences, around 16% found once; its top ten account for roughly a fifth. The specimen was peripheral blood mononuclear cells (PBMCs), collected at new diagnosis, from a patient treated with antithyroid drugs. This chain connects TRBV6-1 to TRBJ1-2, with 8 nucleotides matching TRBD1. The sequence was obtained from a female donor with Graves disease. CDR3 nucleotide sequence: TGTGCCAGCACTGAAGTCCAGGGGGCGAGGGATGGCTACACCTTC. Its translation: CASTEVQGARDGYTF.